This T cell receptor (beta chain) was recovered during a study of T cells in Graves' hyperthyroidism and ophthalmopathy. Trimming at V came to 4 bases and at J to 3 bases, leaving 8 bases not matched to a gene. The germline CDR1 and CDR2 sequences are LGHDT and YNNKEL (reference sequence). The CDR3 is made up of 16 amino acids. This clonotype was counted a few times. RNA transcripts provided the source from which TCR beta CDR3 regions were amplified. HTBI primers were used for first-round RT-PCR of the TCR CDR3. TCRdb re-called the multiplex PCR reads with MiXCR, one entry per CDR3 protein. The sample lists 660,000 or so distinct CDR3 sequences; about 20% were seen once.

The source of this sequence is a man younger than 45 with Graves' ophthalmopathy. Sequenced: blood. The genes are TRBV3-1 and TRBJ2-4; 8 nucleotides match TRBD2. CDR3 region: CASSRTGTRYKNIQYF. CDR3 nucleotides: TGTGCCAGCAGCCGAACCGGGACTAGGTACAAAAACATTCAGTACTTC.